These T cell receptor beta chains were read from a single sample in a study of cytomegalovirus exposure and HLA in healthy donors. The data were produced by immunoSEQ multiplex PCR, yet TCRdb's version contains in-frame clones alone and is incomplete. Here the sample spans about 160,000 clones, 70% to 85% being singletons. Sequenced input: PBMCs. The receptors originated from a man aged 45-65 years in good health and CMV-seropositive. The CDR3 runs from the conserved cysteine through the conserved F or W. The order of the fields is J gene, V gene, CDR3 length, CDR3 protein.

J: TRBJ2-1; V: TRBV19; length: 13; CDR3: CASSMVGYNEQFF
J: TRBJ2-5; V: TRBV7-9; length: 16; CDR3: CASSLSSGGGYETQYF
J: TRBJ1-1; V: TRBV19; length: 15; CDR3: CASSTDRAANTEAFF
J: TRBJ2-1; V: TRBV9; length: 11; CDR3: CASSLYNEQFF
J: TRBJ2-1; V: TRBV18; length: 14; CDR3: CASSPRGLGLNQFF
J: TRBJ2-1; V: TRBV29-1; length: 15; CDR3: CSVSGLAGVHNEQFF
J: TRBJ1-1; V: TRBV4-1; length: 13; CDR3: CASSQKQGAAAFF
J: TRBJ1-1; V: TRBV27; length: 14; CDR3: CASSYRARNTEAFF
J: TRBJ1-1; V: TRBV6-5; length: 11; CDR3: CASSYGPEAFF
J: TRBJ1-1; V: TRBV27; length: 16; CDR3: CASSPSWGLLNTEAFF
J: TRBJ1-2; V: TRBV5-4; length: 15; CDR3: CASSLIRELNYGYTF
J: TRBJ2-1; V: TRBV14; length: 14; CDR3: CASSPRTGRNEQFF
J: TRBJ1-6; V: TRBV19; length: 18; CDR3: CASSMGSGQGIINSPLHF
J: TRBJ2-3; V: TRBV6-1; length: 15; CDR3: CASSEEGVNTDTQYF
J: TRBJ2-6; V: TRBV6-1; length: 19; CDR3: CASSEIIMGSSSGANVLTF
J: TRBJ1-1; V: TRBV29-1; length: 13; CDR3: CSVRGTEGTEAFF
J: TRBJ1-1; V: TRBV27; length: 13; CDR3: CATWGGDFLEAFF
J: TRBJ2-2; V: TRBV11-2; length: 16; CDR3: CASSFLLASNTGELFF
J: TRBJ1-4; V: TRBV9; length: 15; CDR3: CASSISGTRNEKLFF
J: TRBJ1-5; V: TRBV19; length: 15; CDR3: CASSMGRGSNQPQHF
J: TRBJ1-1; V: TRBV4-2; length: 14; CDR3: CASSQDRGWTEAFF
J: TRBJ2-2; V: TRBV9; length: 16; CDR3: CASSEGKHPNTGELFF